The rows below give T cell receptor beta chains drawn from one sample of a study of CD8+ T cells in alopecia areata. Clones were sequenced by immunoSEQ multiplex PCR, and TCRdb holds only the in-frame ones, with some missing. The table records roughly 200,000 clones, around 58% of them present only once. This specimen consisted of CD8+ T cells sorted from blood, obtained at week 24, from a patient treated with tofacitinib. The receptors shown here come from a human donor with alopecia areata. The CDR3 runs from the conserved cysteine through the conserved F or W. The D gene is left open where the match is weak. Clone size appears in some rows only: once, few, many, or a class for an expanded clone.

d_call	j_call	clone_size	v_call	cdr3_nt	cdr3_aa
TRBD1	TRBJ1-2	-	TRBV29-1	TGCAGCGTCTTAGACGGACAGGATGTTCGATATGGCTACACCTTC	CSVLDGQDVRYGYTF
TRBD1	TRBJ2-3	-	TRBV15	TGTGCCACCAGCACCACAAGCGGACAGGGGCTGGAGTATTTT	CATSTTSGQGLEYF
-	TRBJ2-5	few	TRBV4-1	TGCGCCAGCAGCCTATTGGGCAGGGGCGGTGAGACCCAGTACTTC	CASSLLGRGGETQYF
-	TRBJ2-3	-	TRBV7-9	TGTGCCAGCAGCTTAGTGTCGACGGTAGTCACAGATACGCAGTATTTT	CASSLVSTVVTDTQYF
-	TRBJ2-1	-	TRBV2	TGTGCCAGCAGGAGGATGGAGCAGTTCTTC	CASRRMEQFF
-	TRBJ1-3	-	TRBV5-6	TGTGCCAGCAGCCGGGGAAACACCATATATTTT	CASSRGNTIYF
-	TRBJ1-2	-	TRBV29-1	TGCAGCGTTGCATCTTCAGATTCCTATGGCTACACCTTC	CSVASSDSYGYTF
TRBD1	TRBJ2-5	-	TRBV5-6	TGTGCCAGCAGCTTGGGGACGGGACAGGAAGAGACCCAGTACTTC	CASSLGTGQEETQYF
-	TRBJ2-7	once	TRBV13	TGTGCCAGCAGCTTGGGAAGGGGCTACGAGCAGTACTTC	CASSLGRGYEQYF
TRBD1	TRBJ2-5	-	TRBV5-1	TGCGCCAGCAGCTTGGTAGGGGACAGGAGACAAGAGACCCAGTACTTC	CASSLVGDRRQETQYF
-	TRBJ1-1	-	TRBV5-1	TGCGCCAGCAGCTACGGACAGATGAACACTGAAGCTTTCTTT	CASSYGQMNTEAFF
-	TRBJ1-1	-	TRBV27	TGTGCCAGCAGTCCAGGACAGAACACTGAAGCTTTCTTT	CASSPGQNTEAFF